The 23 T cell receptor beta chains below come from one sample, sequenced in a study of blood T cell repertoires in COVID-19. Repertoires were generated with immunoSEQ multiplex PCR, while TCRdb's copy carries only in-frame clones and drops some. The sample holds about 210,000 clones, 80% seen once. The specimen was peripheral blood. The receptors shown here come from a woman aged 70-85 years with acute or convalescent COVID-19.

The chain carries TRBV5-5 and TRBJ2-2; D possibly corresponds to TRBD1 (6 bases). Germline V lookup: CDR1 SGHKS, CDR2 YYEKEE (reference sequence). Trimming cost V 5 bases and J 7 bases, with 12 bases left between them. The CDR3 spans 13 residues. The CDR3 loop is CASRWDMVGELFF. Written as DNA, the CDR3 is TGTGCCAGCAGATGGGACATGGTCGGGGAGCTGTTTTTT.

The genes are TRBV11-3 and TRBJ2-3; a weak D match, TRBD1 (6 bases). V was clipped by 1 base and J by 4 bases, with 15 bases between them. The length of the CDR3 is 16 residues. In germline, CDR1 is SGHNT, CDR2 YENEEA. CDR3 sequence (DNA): TGTGCCAGCAGCTTAGGAGGGGGTCGTGGCGCAGATACGCAGTATTTT. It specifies CASSLGGGRGADTQYF.

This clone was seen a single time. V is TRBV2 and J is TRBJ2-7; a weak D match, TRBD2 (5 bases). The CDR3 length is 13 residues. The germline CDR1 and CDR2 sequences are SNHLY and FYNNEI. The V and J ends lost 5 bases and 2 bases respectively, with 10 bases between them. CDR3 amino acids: CASSPGKAYEQYF. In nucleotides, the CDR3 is TGTGCCAGCAGTCCCGGGAAGGCCTACGAGCAGTACTTC.

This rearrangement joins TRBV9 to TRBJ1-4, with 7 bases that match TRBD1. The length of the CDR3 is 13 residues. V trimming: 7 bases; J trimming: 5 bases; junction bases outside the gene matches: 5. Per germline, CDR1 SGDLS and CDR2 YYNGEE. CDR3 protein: CASARQGNEKLFF. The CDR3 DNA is TGTGCCAGCGCCAGACAGGGAAATGAAAAACTGTTTTTT.

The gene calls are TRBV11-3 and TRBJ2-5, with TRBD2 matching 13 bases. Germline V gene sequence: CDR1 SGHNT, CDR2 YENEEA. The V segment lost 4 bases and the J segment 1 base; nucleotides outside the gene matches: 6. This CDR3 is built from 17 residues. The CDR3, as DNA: TGTGCCAGCAGCTCAGGACTAGCGGGGGCTTTCCAAGAGACCCAGTACTTC. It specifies CASSSGLAGAFQETQYF.

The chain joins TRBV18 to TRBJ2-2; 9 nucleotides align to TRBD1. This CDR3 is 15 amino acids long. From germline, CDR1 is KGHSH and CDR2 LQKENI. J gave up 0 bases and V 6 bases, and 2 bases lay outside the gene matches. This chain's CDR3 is CASSDRGANTGELFF. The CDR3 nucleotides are TGTGCCAGCTCGGACAGGGGAGCGAACACCGGGGAGCTGTTTTTT.

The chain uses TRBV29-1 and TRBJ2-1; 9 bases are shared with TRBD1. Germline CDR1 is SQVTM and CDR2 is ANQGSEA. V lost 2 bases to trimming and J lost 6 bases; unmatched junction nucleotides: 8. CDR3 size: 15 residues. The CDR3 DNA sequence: TGCAGCGTTGAAAAGGACAGGGGCCCATTCAATGAGCAGTTCTTC. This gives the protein CSVEKDRGPFNEQFF.

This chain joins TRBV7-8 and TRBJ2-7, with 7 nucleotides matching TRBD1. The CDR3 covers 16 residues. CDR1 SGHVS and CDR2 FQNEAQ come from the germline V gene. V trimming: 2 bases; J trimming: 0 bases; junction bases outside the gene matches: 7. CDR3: CASSLRGQESSYEQYV. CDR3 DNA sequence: TGTGCCAGCAGCTTACGAGGACAGGAGAGCTCCTACGAGCAGTACGTC.

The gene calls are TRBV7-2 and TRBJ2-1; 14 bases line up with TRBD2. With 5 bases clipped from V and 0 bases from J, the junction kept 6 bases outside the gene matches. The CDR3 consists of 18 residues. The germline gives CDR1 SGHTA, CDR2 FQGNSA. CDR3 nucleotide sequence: TGTGCCAGCAGCCTAGGGACTAGCGGGGGCCACTCCTACAATGAGCAGTTCTTC. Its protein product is CASSLGTSGGHSYNEQFF.

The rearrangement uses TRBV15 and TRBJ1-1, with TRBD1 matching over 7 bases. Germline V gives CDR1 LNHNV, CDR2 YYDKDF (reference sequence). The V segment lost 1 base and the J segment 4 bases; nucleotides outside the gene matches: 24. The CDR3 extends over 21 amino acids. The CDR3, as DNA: TGTGCCACCAGCAGAGGGGACCCCAGAACGGACAGGAGTCACCGGGGCACTGAAGCTTTCTTT. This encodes CATSRGDPRTDRSHRGTEAFF.

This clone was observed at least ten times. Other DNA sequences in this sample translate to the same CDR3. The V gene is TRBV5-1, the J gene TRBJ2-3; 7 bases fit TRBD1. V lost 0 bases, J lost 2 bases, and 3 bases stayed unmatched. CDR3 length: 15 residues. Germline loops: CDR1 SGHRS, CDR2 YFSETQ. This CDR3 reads CASSLGTGLTDTQYF. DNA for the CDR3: TGCGCCAGCAGCTTGGGGACAGGTCTCACAGATACGCAGTATTTT. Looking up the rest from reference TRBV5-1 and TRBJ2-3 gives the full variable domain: KAGVTQTPRYLIKTRGQQVTLSCSPISGHRSVSWYQQTPGQGLQFLFEYFSETQRNKGNFPGRFSGRQFSNSRSEMNVSTLELGDSALYLCASSLGTGLTDTQYFGPGTRLTVL.

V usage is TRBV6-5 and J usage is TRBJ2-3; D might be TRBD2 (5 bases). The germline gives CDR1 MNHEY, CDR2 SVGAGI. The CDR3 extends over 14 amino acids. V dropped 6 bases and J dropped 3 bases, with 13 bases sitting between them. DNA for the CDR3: TGTGCCAGCAGGAGTAGGCCGGGGACAGATACGCAGTATTTT. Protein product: CASRSRPGTDTQYF.

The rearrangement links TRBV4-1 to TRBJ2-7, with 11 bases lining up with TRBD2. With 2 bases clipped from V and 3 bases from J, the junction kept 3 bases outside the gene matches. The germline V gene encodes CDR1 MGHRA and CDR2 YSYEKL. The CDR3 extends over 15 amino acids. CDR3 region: CASSQTGLADYEQYV. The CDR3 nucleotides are TGCGCCAGCAGCCAAACGGGACTAGCGGACTACGAGCAGTACGTC.

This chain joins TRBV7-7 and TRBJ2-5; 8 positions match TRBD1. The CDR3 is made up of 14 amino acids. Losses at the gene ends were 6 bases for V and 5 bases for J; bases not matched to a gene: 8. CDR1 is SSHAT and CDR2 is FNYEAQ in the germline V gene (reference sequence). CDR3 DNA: TGTGCCAGCAGTCGGACAGGGATCAGCGAGACCCAGTACTTC. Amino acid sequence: CASSRTGISETQYF.

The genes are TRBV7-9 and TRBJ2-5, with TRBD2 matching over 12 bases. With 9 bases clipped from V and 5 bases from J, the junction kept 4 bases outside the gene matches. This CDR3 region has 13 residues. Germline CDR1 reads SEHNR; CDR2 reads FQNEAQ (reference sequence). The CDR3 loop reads CASSLAGGETQYF. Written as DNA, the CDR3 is TGTGCCAGTTCACTAGCGGGGGGCGAGACCCAGTACTTC. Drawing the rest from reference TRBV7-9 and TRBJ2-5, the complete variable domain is DTGVSQNPRHKITKRGQNVTFRCDPISEHNRLYWYRQTLGQGPEFLTYFQNEAQLEKSRLLSDRFSAERPKGSFSTLEIQRTEQGDSAMYLCASSLAGGETQYFGPGTRLLVL.

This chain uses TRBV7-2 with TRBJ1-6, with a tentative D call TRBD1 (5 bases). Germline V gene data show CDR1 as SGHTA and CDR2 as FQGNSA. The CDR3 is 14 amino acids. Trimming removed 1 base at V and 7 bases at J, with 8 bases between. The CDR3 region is CASSLGQWNSPLHF. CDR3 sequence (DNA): TGTGCCAGCAGCTTAGGACAGTGGAATTCACCCCTCCACTTT. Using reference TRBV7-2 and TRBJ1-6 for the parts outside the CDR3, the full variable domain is GAGVSQSPSNKVTEKGKDVELRCDPISGHTALYWYRQSLGQGLEFLIYFQGNSAPDKSGLPSDRFSAERTGGSVSTLTIQRTQQEDSAVYLCASSLGQWNSPLHFGNGTRLTVT.

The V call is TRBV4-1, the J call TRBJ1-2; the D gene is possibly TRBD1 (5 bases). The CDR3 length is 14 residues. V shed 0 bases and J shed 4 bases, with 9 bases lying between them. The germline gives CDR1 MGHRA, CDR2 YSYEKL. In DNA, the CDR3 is TGCGCCAGCAGCCAAGAGCCCGGGGGCTATGGCTACACCTTC. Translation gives CASSQEPGGYGYTF.

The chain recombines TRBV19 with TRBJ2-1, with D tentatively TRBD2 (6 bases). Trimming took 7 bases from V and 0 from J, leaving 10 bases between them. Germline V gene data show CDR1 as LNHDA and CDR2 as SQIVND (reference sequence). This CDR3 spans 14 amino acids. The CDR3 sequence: CASKRRGSYNEQFF. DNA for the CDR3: TGTGCCAGTAAAAGGCGGGGCTCCTACAATGAGCAGTTCTTC.

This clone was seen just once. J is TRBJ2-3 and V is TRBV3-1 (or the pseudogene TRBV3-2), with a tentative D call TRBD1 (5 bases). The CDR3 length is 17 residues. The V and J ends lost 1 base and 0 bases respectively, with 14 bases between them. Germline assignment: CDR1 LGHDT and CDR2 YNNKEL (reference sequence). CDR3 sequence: CASSQGRGDPSTDTQYF. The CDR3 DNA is TGTGCCAGCAGCCAAGGAAGGGGCGACCCTAGCACAGATACGCAGTATTTT.

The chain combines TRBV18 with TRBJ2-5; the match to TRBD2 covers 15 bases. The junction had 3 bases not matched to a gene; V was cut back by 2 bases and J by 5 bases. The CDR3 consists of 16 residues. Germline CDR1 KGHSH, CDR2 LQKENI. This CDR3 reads CASSPWTSGGAETQYF. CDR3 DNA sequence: TGTGCCAGCTCACCATGGACTAGCGGGGGGGCGGAGACCCAGTACTTC.

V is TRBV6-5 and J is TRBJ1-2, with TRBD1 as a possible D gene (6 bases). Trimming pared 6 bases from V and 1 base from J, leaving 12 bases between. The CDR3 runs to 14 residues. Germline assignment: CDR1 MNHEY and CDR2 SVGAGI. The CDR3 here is CASSLGGVNYGYTF. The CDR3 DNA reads TGTGCCAGCAGCCTAGGGGGAGTTAACTATGGCTACACCTTC.

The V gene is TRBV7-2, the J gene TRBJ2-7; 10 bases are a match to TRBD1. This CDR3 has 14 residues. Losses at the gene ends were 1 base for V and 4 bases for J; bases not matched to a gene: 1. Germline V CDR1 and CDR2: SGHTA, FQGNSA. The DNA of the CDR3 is TGTGCCAGCAGCTTAGAGGACAGGGGGTACGAGCAGTACTTC. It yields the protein CASSLEDRGYEQYF.

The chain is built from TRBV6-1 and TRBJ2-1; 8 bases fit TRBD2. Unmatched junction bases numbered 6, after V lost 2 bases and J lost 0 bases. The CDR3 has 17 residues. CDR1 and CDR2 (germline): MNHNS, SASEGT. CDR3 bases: TGTGCCAGCAGTGAAAAACAGCGGGGGAGCTCCTACAATGAGCAGTTCTTC. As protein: CASSEKQRGSSYNEQFF.